The present T cell receptor beta chain was sequenced within a study of OX40 agonist ivuxolimab in advanced cancers. Study-wide background: Two cutaneous melanoma patients and one hepatocellular carcinoma patient, three in all, had partial responses. Overall study results and limits: There were, on average, more expanded clones in CD8+ T cells than in CD4+. Low clonal expansion, among the lowest seen, marked partial responders at 0.1-3.0 mg/kg.

Method: immunoSEQ multiplex PCR; TCRdb's copy keeps in-frame clones and lacks some. The sample gives around 46,000 clones, around 89% of which show up once; less than 40% is in the top ten. Blood specimens came from baseline, cycle 4 day 1, and cycle 7 day 1. Trimming removed 6 bases from V and 4 bases from J, with 16 bases in between. The CDR3 runs 15 residues. Germline CDR1 LNHDA, CDR2 SQIVND (reference sequence). This clone was found once. Its matching antigen is unknown. This chain connects TRBV19 to TRBJ1-5; perhaps TRBD1 as D (5 bases). Sequences were derived from CD4+ or CD8+ T cells sorted from blood, sampled in a trial of the OX40 agonist ivuxolimab. The sequence was obtained from an adult with an advanced solid tumor such as melanoma, head and neck, liver or kidney cancer. CDR3 in amino acids: CASSDSPGGNQPQHF. CDR3 DNA sequence: TGTGCCAGTAGCGACAGCCCCGGTGGGAATCAGCCCCAGCATTTT.